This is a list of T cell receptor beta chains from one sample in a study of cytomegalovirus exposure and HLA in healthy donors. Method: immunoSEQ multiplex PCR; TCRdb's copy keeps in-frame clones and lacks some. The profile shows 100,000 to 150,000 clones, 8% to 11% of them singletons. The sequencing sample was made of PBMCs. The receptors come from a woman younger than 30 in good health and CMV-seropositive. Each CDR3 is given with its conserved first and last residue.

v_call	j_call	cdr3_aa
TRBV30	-	CAWSKSYEQYF
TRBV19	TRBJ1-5	CASGVGARLPQHF
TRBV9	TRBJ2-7	CASSFRGGEGFYEQYF
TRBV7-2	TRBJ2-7	CASSLLARDSYEQYF
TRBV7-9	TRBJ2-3	CASRRQGTDTQYF
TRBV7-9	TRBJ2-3	CASSLRGSTDTQYF
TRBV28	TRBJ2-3	CASNIGVGADTQYF
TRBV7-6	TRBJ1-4	CASSSNTGYEKLFF
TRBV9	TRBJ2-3	CASSSRELTDTQYF
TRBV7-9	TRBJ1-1	CASSPPSDRGEAFF
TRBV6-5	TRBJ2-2	CASSYPLTGELFF
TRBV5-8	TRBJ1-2	CASTAGTRSNYGYTF
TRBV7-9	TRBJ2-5	CASSVSRGALQETQYF
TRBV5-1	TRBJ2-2	CASGRDTGELFF
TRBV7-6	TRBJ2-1	CASNTLGLDEQFF
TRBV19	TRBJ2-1	CASSSRTSGGPAAEQFF
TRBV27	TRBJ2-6	CASGERERGANVLTF
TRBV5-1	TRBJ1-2	CASSTEGFYGYTF
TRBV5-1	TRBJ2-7	CASGTGRDYEQYF
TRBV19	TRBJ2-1	CASSMEPGQGAYEQFF
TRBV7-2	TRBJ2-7	CASSLVRGTYEQYF
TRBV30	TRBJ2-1	CAWSDLRKRTGEQFF
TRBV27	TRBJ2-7	CASSPSLATAYEQYF
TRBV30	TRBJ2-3	CAWSGLAGSTDTQYF
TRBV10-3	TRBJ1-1	CAISGDTEAFF
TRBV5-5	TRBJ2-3	CASSLLQGVSTDTQYF
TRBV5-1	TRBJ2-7	CASSLGGLSNSFSAEQYF
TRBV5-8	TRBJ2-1	CASSRIAGGSKIYNEQFF
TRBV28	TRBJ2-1	CASQGLAGGEQFF
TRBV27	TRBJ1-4	CASSNRGQANEKLFF
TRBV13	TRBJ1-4	CASRSTGSNNEKLFF
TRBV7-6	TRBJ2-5	CASSPPRLAGNIQMETQYF
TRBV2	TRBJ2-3	CASKAESGQYF
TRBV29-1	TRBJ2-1	CSCGTSGYNEQFF
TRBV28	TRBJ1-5	CASSSQGVWGREDQPQHF
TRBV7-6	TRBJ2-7	CASSLASGRALSEQYF
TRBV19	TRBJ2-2	CASSITPWGPGELFF
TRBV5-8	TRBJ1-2	CASSLEGKLGVTGWGYGYTF
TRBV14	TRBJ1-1	CASSRRGIETFF
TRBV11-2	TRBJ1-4	CASSPRGSGVGNEKLFF
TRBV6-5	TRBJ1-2	CASSYSSRDYGYTF
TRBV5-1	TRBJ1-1	CASSPRLQGDTEAFF
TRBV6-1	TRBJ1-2	CASSKKRSYGYTF